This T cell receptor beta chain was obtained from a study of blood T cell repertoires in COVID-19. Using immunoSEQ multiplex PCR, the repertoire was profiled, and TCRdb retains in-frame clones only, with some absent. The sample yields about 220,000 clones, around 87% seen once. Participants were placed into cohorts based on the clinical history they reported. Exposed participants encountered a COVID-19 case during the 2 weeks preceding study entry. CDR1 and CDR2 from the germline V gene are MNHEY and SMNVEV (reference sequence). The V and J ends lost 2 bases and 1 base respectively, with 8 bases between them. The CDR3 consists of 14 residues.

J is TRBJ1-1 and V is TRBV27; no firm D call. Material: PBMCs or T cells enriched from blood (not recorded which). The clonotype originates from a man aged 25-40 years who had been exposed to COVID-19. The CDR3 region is CASSLKHRNTEAFF. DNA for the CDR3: TGTGCCAGCAGTTTAAAACACCGGAACACTGAAGCTTTCTTT.